The present T cell receptor (beta chain) was sequenced within a study of CD8 T cells in ankylosing spondylitis. Quantitative barcoded 5'-RACE was used to prepare TCR beta libraries. TCRdb used MiXCR to reprocess the 5' RACE reads, holding one entry per CDR3 protein. This sample yields roughly 240,000 distinct CDR3 sequences, of which approximately 30% are seen a single time; roughly 4% belongs to the top ten. Study conclusions and caveats: A motif of eight highly homologous TCR beta variants was seen as apparently characteristic of ankylosing spondylitis blood.

Regarding this clonotype: Its antigen is as yet unknown.

The sequence derives from a male donor with ankylosing spondylitis or in good health (not recorded which). The sequencing input was blood, either unsorted or a sorted T cell fraction (not recorded which).

The chain's CDR3 is CASSFPPAPGSNEQFF. CDR3 bases: TGTGCCAGCAGCTTTCCGCCCGCTCCGGGGTCAAATGAGCAGTTCTTC. The chain recombines TRBV12-3 or TRBV12-4 with TRBJ2-1, with D tentatively TRBD2 (5 bases). The length of the CDR3 is 16 residues. The V and J ends lost 6 bases and 7 bases respectively, with 22 bases between them.